This T cell receptor beta chain appears in the sequencing data of a study of human T cells and chemical hapten exposure. Germline V gives CDR1 SEHNR, CDR2 FQNEAQ (reference sequence). V gave up 2 bases and J gave up 3 bases, with 4 bases separating them. CDR3 length: 12 residues. This clonotype appeared a few times. TCRdb re-analysed the RACE reads in MiXCR, keeping a single row per CDR3 protein. The sample comprises about 290,000 distinct CDR3 sequences, about 7.7% of which are singletons, and 1.2% rests with the top ten. Noted time point: pre-sensitization, week 0. Treatment: therapeutic diphenylcyclopropenone sensitization with weekly scalp DPC.

This clonotype originated in a man aged 18 to 35 with alopecia areata. Some clones in this sample may be carry-over from other donors' samples. The rearrangement joins TRBV7-9 to TRBJ1-2; D not certain. The sample consisted of whole blood, taken in connection with sensitization to the hapten diphenylcyclopropenone (DPC). The CDR3 nucleotides are TGTGCCAGCAGCTTATTGGACTATGGCTACACCTTC. This sequence encodes CASSLLDYGYTF. Combining the CDR3 with reference TRBV7-9 and TRBJ1-2 gives the whole variable domain DTGVSQNPRHKITKRGQNVTFRCDPISEHNRLYWYRQTLGQGPEFLTYFQNEAQLEKSRLLSDRFSAERPKGSFSTLEIQRTEQGDSAMYLCASSLLDYGYTFGSGTRLTVV.